The 18 T cell receptor beta chains reported below all come from one sample, sequenced in a study of blood T cell repertoires in COVID-19. Sequencing was performed with immunoSEQ multiplex PCR; in TCRdb, only in-frame clones are kept and a portion is missing. The data show roughly 240,000 clones, 86% seen once. Material: peripheral blood. These receptor sequences come from a woman over 75 with COVID-19, enrolled during active disease.

V gene TRBV19 combines with J gene TRBJ2-5; 13 bases match TRBD2. The CDR3 has 15 residues. From germline, CDR1 is LNHDA and CDR2 SQIVND (reference sequence). The V segment lost 9 bases and the J segment 1 base; nucleotides outside the gene matches: 5. In DNA, the CDR3 is TGTGCCAGCAGACTAGCGGGGGGCCCCCAAGAGACCCAGTACTTC. This codes for CASRLAGGPQETQYF.

The chain couples TRBV6-2 or TRBV6-3 to TRBJ1-5, with 9 positions matching TRBD1. V lost 6 bases and J lost 4; bases outside the gene matches: 7. This CDR3 is built from 15 residues. Germline CDR1 and CDR2: MNHEY and SVGEGT. The CDR3: CASSLNRGPNQPQHF. CDR3 coding DNA: TGTGCCAGCAGCCTAAACAGGGGGCCAAATCAGCCCCAGCATTTT.

The rearrangement uses TRBV6-2 or TRBV6-3 and TRBJ2-5; a weak D match, TRBD1 (5 bases). V lost 2 bases and J lost 2, with 12 bases in between. Germline V CDR1 and CDR2: MNHEY, SVGEGT. CDR3 length equals 15 residues. The CDR3 protein is CASSYKGVSQETQYF. CDR3 in DNA: TGTGCCAGCAGTTACAAAGGGGTTAGTCAAGAGACCCAGTACTTC.

Concerning this clone: The sample contains more than one DNA sequence encoding this CDR3. The chain links TRBV24-1 to TRBJ1-1; perhaps TRBD1 as D (5 bases). CDR3 length equals 13 residues. CDR1 and CDR2 from the germline V gene are KGHDR and SFDVKD. Trimming stripped 5 bases from V and 2 bases from J, with 8 bases between. CDR3 sequence reads: CATSAQGNTEAFF. As DNA, the CDR3 is TGTGCCACCAGTGCTCAGGGAAACACTGAAGCTTTCTTT.

This clone occurred a few times. The genes are TRBV18 and TRBJ1-5, with 10 bases aligning to TRBD1. The V and J ends lost 4 bases and 5 bases, in that order; junction bases with no gene match: 2. CDR1 and CDR2 from the germline V gene are KGHSH and LQKENI. The CDR3 sequence is 14 residues long. The CDR3 reads CASSHGTGDQPQHF. The DNA of the CDR3 is TGTGCCAGCTCACACGGGACAGGGGATCAGCCCCAGCATTTT.

The chain recombines TRBV19 with TRBJ2-3, with D possibly being TRBD1 (5 bases). The CDR3 has 16 amino acids. V lost 6 bases and J lost 0, with 16 bases in between. Germline CDR1 LNHDA, CDR2 SQIVND (reference sequence). This CDR3 is CASRPPGPGSTDTQYF. CDR3 DNA: TGTGCCAGTAGGCCCCCAGGGCCCGGGAGCACAGATACGCAGTATTTT.

The CDR3 loop reads CASRSRAGGPGVGYTF. The CDR3 DNA sequence: TGTGCCAGCAGGTCACGTGCGGGGGGCCCGGGGGTTGGCTACACCTTC. The chain employs TRBV27 and TRBJ1-2; D possibly corresponds to TRBD1 (6 bases). CDR3 length equals 16 residues. CDR1 and CDR2 from the germline V gene are MNHEY and SMNVEV (reference sequence). Trimming shortened V by 6 bases and J by 7 bases, and 24 bases separated the two germline ends.

The chain is built from TRBV23-1 and TRBJ2-1, with TRBD2 matching 7 bases. TRBV23-1 is an ORF; its function is uncertain. The CDR3 covers 16 residues. With 4 bases clipped from V and 0 bases from J, the junction kept 6 bases outside the gene matches. CDR3 region: CASSLSGATSYNEQFF. The DNA of the CDR3 is TGCGCCAGCAGTCTAAGCGGGGCGACCTCCTACAATGAGCAGTTCTTC.

The CDR3 DNA is TGTGCCAGCAGCTTATACGGGGGAGTGCAGCCCCAGCATTTT. Its protein is CASSLYGGVQPQHF. J is TRBJ1-5 and V is TRBV7-9, with D perhaps matching TRBD1 (5 bases). The V gene lost 2 bases and the J gene lost 7 bases, with 12 bases spanning the gap. Germline values: CDR1 SEHNR, CDR2 FQNEAQ (reference sequence). This CDR3 has 14 amino acids.

Only a few counts were recorded for this clone. The chain joins TRBV6-1 to TRBJ1-6; D not resolved. The CDR3 has 15 residues. The V end was cut by 1 base, the J end by 10 bases, with 14 bases between. Germline V gene sequence: CDR1 MNHNS, CDR2 SASEGT. CDR3 sequence reads: CASSEVPRVGSPLHF. CDR3 coding DNA: TGTGCCAGCAGTGAAGTCCCCCGGGTAGGATCACCCCTCCACTTT.

This rearrangement joins TRBV6-2 or TRBV6-3 to TRBJ1-1; no definite D call. Germline assignment: CDR1 MNHEY and CDR2 SVGEGT. Trimming took off 0 bases at V and 5 bases at J, with 10 bases between the two ends. The CDR3 has 14 amino acids. The CDR3 protein is CASSYSVTRTEAFF. CDR3 nucleotide sequence: TGTGCCAGCAGTTACTCGGTGACAAGGACTGAAGCTTTCTTT.

The rearrangement uses TRBV18 and TRBJ1-2, with 8 bases lining up with TRBD1. The CDR3 consists of 14 residues. CDR1 is KGHSH and CDR2 is LQKENI in the germline V gene. After removal of 5 bases from V and 5 bases from J, the junction contained 7 bases not matched to a gene. The CDR3 region is CASSTLQGEYGYTF. The CDR3 nucleotides are TGTGCCAGCTCAACGCTACAGGGGGAATATGGCTACACCTTC.

The chain joins TRBV19 to TRBJ1-5; 8 nucleotides align to TRBD1. CDR1 is LNHDA and CDR2 is SQIVND in the germline V gene (reference sequence). The CDR3 totals 15 residues. J gave up 3 bases and V 2 bases, and 3 bases lay outside the gene matches. CDR3 nucleotide sequence: TGTGCCAGTAGTATAAGACAGGGGCTCAATCAGCCCCAGCATTTT. As protein: CASSIRQGLNQPQHF.

This chain joins TRBV11-2 and TRBJ2-7, with 8 bases that match TRBD1. Germline V CDR1 and CDR2: SGHAT, FQNNGV. The CDR3 loop spans 13 amino acids. After removal of 2 bases from V and 6 bases from J, the junction contained 3 bases not matched to a gene. CDR3: CASSLRTGIEQYV. CDR3 bases: TGTGCCAGCAGCTTAAGGACAGGGATCGAGCAGTACGTC.

The V and J genes are TRBV12-3 or TRBV12-4 and TRBJ1-1; D not certain. Deletions cut 6 bases from V and 3 bases from J, with 11 bases between. The CDR3 loop spans 13 amino acids. The CDR3 bases are TGTGCCAGCAGACCGACCGGGGACACTGAAGCTTTCTTT. Translating it yields CASRPTGDTEAFF.

This clone was observed once. This chain joins TRBV10-3 and TRBJ1-2; 7 nucleotides align to TRBD1. V was pared by 4 bases and J by 8 bases, with 7 bases of the junction left unmatched. This CDR3 spans 13 amino acids. The germline V gene encodes CDR1 ENHRY and CDR2 SYGVKD. The chain's CDR3 is CAISAMTGRGYTF. CDR3 nucleotides: TGTGCCATCAGTGCCATGACAGGGCGAGGCTACACCTTC.

CDR3 sequence: CASSSQGAWQPQHF. The CDR3 coding sequence is TGTGCCAGCAGCTCCCAGGGGGCTTGGCAGCCCCAGCATTTT. The chain carries TRBV6-6 and TRBJ1-5; the match to TRBD1 covers 8 bases. Germline trimming cut 6 bases from V and 7 bases from J; bases unmatched to any gene: 8. Germline assignment: CDR1 MNHNY and CDR2 SVGAGI (reference sequence). The CDR3 is 14 amino acids.

This sequence joins TRBV5-6 and TRBJ2-2, with D perhaps matching TRBD1 (5 bases). The germline V and J ends were trimmed by 0 bases and 6 bases, with 18 bases remaining between them. Germline V CDR1 and CDR2: SGHDT, YYEEEE. This CDR3 spans 17 amino acids. The CDR3 nucleotides are TGTGCCAGCAGCTTGGAGGGGCCCCAGGGAATCGCCGGGGAGCTGTTTTTT. The encoded protein is CASSLEGPQGIAGELFF.